This entry lists 22 T cell receptor beta chains sequenced from one sample in a study of shared clonotypes between healthy human individuals. Assay: immunoSEQ multiplex PCR; the TCRdb copy retains only in-frame clones and omits some. The sample lists 2 million to 3 million clones; 90% to 95% were seen once. Sequenced input: naive CD4+ T cells from PBMCs. As to subset: CD45RA+ positively selected. Receptor source: a man younger than 35 in good health. Some clones in this sample may be carry-over from other donors' samples.

The V call is TRBV7-9, the J call TRBJ1-1; possible D gene TRBD1, 6 bases. Trimming removed 6 bases at V and 2 bases at J, with 13 bases between. The CDR3 extends over 14 amino acids. Germline V CDR1 and CDR2: SEHNR, FQNEAQ (reference sequence). CDR3 nucleotide sequence: TGTGCCAGCAGTATCGGTGGGGGCAACACTGAAGCTTTCTTT. Translation gives CASSIGGGNTEAFF.

The chain employs TRBV5-1 and TRBJ2-1; 10 bases fit TRBD2. Germline CDR1 reads SGHRS; CDR2 reads YFSETQ. CDR3 length equals 16 residues. The V gene end was trimmed by 2 bases and the J gene end by 3 bases; junction bases not matched to a gene: 5. CDR3 residues: CASSLGGLAHYNEQFF. In DNA, the CDR3 is TGCGCCAGCAGCTTAGGGGGACTAGCGCACTACAATGAGCAGTTCTTC.

This chain links TRBV4-1 with TRBJ2-5; 9 positions agree with TRBD2. Per the germline V gene, CDR1 is MGHRA and CDR2 is YSYEKL. With 4 bases clipped from V and 1 base from J, the junction kept 7 bases outside the gene matches. This CDR3 region has 16 residues. CDR3 DNA sequence: TGCGCCAGCAGCCTATTTTCGACTAGCGGCCAAGAGACCCAGTACTTC. Translating it yields CASSLFSTSGQETQYF.

The rearrangement joins TRBV27 to TRBJ1-5; the D is unclear. V gave up 3 bases and J gave up 4 bases, with 13 bases separating them. The CDR3 spans 15 residues. Germline values: CDR1 MNHEY, CDR2 SMNVEV (reference sequence). In nucleotides, the CDR3 is TGTGCCAGCAGTTTGTTAGCCTTCGGGAATCAGCCCCAGCATTTT. It codes for CASSLLAFGNQPQHF.

This clone was seen once. This chain links TRBV6-5 with TRBJ1-2; 7 bases map to TRBD1. This CDR3 is built from 14 residues. The J segment lost 4 bases and the V segment lost 6 bases, leaving 8 bases of the junction unmatched. From germline, CDR1 is MNHEY and CDR2 SVGAGI. The DNA of the CDR3 is TGTGCCAGCAGAAAAGACAGGGCGACCTATGGCTACACCTTC. Protein product: CASRKDRATYGYTF.

This sequence joins TRBV5-1 and TRBJ1-1; unclear D gene. The germline V and J ends were trimmed by 1 base and 3 bases, with 7 bases remaining between them. The CDR3 spans 13 residues. Looked up from germline, CDR1 is SGHRS and CDR2 is YFSETQ. The CDR3 region is CASSLLGYTEAFF. The DNA of the CDR3 is TGCGCCAGCAGCTTGTTAGGGTACACTGAAGCTTTCTTT.

The gene calls are TRBV9 and TRBJ2-3; D uncertain. The CDR3 has 13 residues. Between the trimmed V and J ends, which lost 5 bases and 4 bases, there was a span of 11 bases. Germline V gives CDR1 SGDLS, CDR2 YYNGEE. CDR3 in amino acids: CASSPYPPDTQYF. The CDR3 nucleotides read TGTGCCAGCAGTCCGTATCCCCCAGATACGCAGTATTTT.

The rearrangement uses TRBV6-1 and TRBJ2-7; TRBD1 might be the D (6 bases). This CDR3 is built from 15 residues. Trimming removed 2 bases from V and 4 bases from J, with 15 bases in between. Germline CDR1 and CDR2: MNHNS and SASEGT. The CDR3 here is CASSELPGAAYEQYF. CDR3 DNA sequence: TGTGCCAGCAGTGAACTTCCAGGGGCGGCTTACGAGCAGTACTTC.

This chain connects TRBV18 to TRBJ1-3; D call uncertain. CDR1 is KGHSH and CDR2 is LQKENI in the germline V gene. CDR3 length equals 14 residues. V dropped 2 bases and J dropped 6 bases, with 11 bases sitting between them. The CDR3 nucleotides read TGTGCCAGCTCACCATCAAGGCCCGTAAACACCATATATTTT. It is translated as CASSPSRPVNTIYF.

The chain couples TRBV19 to TRBJ2-7; possibly TRBD1 for D (6 bases). The germline gives CDR1 LNHDA, CDR2 SQIVND (reference sequence). The CDR3 spans 12 residues. V was pared by 3 bases and J by 7 bases, with 10 bases between. CDR3 DNA: TGTGCCAGTAGTATGGTAGGGGGTGAGCAGTACTTC. Amino acid sequence: CASSMVGGEQYF.

This chain joins TRBV11-1 and TRBJ1-2; D call uncertain. Per the germline V gene, CDR1 is SGHAT and CDR2 is FQDESV (reference sequence). CDR3 size: 16 residues. V lost 0 bases and J 5 bases, leaving 16 bases between the germline ends. CDR3 in amino acids: CASSLAELGGRYGYTF. The CDR3 DNA reads as TGTGCCAGCAGCTTAGCGGAGTTGGGCGGCCGATATGGCTACACCTTC.

The chain is built from TRBV5-4 and TRBJ2-5; D call uncertain. The V end was cut by 4 bases, the J end by 1 base, with 14 bases between. This CDR3 is built from 15 residues. CDR1 SGHNT and CDR2 YYREEE come from the germline V gene (reference sequence). The CDR3, as DNA: TGTGCCAGCAGCCCCCCCCTAGGACCCCAAGAGACCCAGTACTTC. Translating gives CASSPPLGPQETQYF.

The chain is built from TRBV28 and TRBJ1-2; no reliable D call. With 2 bases removed from V and 3 bases from J, the gap between germline ends came to 10 bases. CDR3 length equals 14 residues. Germline assignment: CDR1 MDHEN and CDR2 SYDVKM. For the CDR3, the DNA is TGTGCCAGCAGTTTAGTGTCAGGCGACTATGGCTACACCTTC. It translates to CASSLVSGDYGYTF.

The chain is built from TRBV28 and TRBJ2-7; possibly TRBD1 or TRBD2 for D (7 bases each). The CDR3 length is 15 residues. Germline CDR1 and CDR2: MDHEN and SYDVKM. V lost 5 bases and J 3 bases, leaving 17 bases between the germline ends. CDR3 region: CASSQAGQLGYEQYF. In DNA, the CDR3 is TGTGCCAGCAGTCAAGCGGGACAGTTAGGCTACGAGCAGTACTTC.

The chain joins TRBV7-9 to TRBJ2-6; D might be TRBD1 or TRBD2, each matching 5 bases. Trimming removed 5 bases from V and 0 bases from J, with 20 bases in between. From germline, CDR1 is SEHNR and CDR2 FQNEAQ (reference sequence). The CDR3 has 19 amino acids. The CDR3 sequence is CASSHDPGPTDSGANVLTF. DNA for the CDR3: TGTGCCAGCAGCCATGACCCGGGACCGACTGACTCTGGGGCCAACGTCCTGACTTTC. Drawing the rest from reference TRBV7-9 and TRBJ2-6, the complete variable domain is DTGVSQNPRHKITKRGQNVTFRCDPISEHNRLYWYRQTLGQGPEFLTYFQNEAQLEKSRLLSDRFSAERPKGSFSTLEIQRTEQGDSAMYLCASSHDPGPTDSGANVLTFGAGSRLTVL.

This chain connects TRBV9 to TRBJ2-7; 8 bases map to TRBD2. Germline values: CDR1 SGDLS, CDR2 YYNGEE. Trimming removed 6 bases from V and 2 bases from J; junction bases left unmatched: 13. This CDR3 contains 16 residues. The CDR3 DNA follows: TGTGCCAGCACGCCGGGGGGGGCGCAGACGGCCTACGAGCAGTACTTC. It encodes CASTPGGAQTAYEQYF.

The V call is TRBV4-1, the J call TRBJ2-2; a possible D gene is TRBD2 (5 bases). The V gene lost 3 bases and the J gene lost 6 bases, with 14 bases spanning the gap. Germline V gene lookup returns CDR1 MGHRA and CDR2 YSYEKL. The CDR3 contains 15 residues. The CDR3 sequence is CASSQLTGSSGELFF. The CDR3 DNA sequence: TGCGCCAGCAGCCAGCTGACGGGGTCCTCCGGGGAGCTGTTTTTT.

The V call is TRBV5-4, the J call TRBJ2-5; possibly TRBD2 for D (6 bases). The CDR3 runs 16 residues. In germline, CDR1 is SGHNT, CDR2 YYREEE (reference sequence). The V gene lost 3 bases and the J gene lost 1 base, with 16 bases spanning the gap. As DNA, the CDR3 is TGTGCCAGCAGCTCCTCGGGGTGGAGGGCCCAAGAGACCCAGTACTTC. Protein: CASSSSGWRAQETQYF.

The chain uses TRBV5-4 and TRBJ2-4, with a weak D call TRBD1 (7 bases). Trimming left V 1 base short and J 5 bases short, with 13 bases between. Germline V lookup: CDR1 SGHNT, CDR2 YYREEE (reference sequence). This CDR3 is built from 15 residues. The CDR3 loop is CASSLNQGGENIQYF. The CDR3, as DNA: TGTGCCAGCAGCTTGAACCAGGGGGGTGAAAACATTCAGTACTTC.

V is TRBV6-5 and J is TRBJ2-1; D is unclear. V lost 0 bases and J lost 0, with 9 bases in between. CDR3 length: 16 amino acids. Germline CDR1 and CDR2: MNHEY and SVGAGI. CDR3 bases: TGTGCCAGCAGTTACTCCAGCCCGGGCTCCTACAATGAGCAGTTCTTC. Protein: CASSYSSPGSYNEQFF.

The chain is built from TRBV28 and TRBJ2-7; D may be TRBD1 or TRBD2 (5 bases each). This CDR3 has 12 residues. From germline, CDR1 is MDHEN and CDR2 SYDVKM. Trimming left V 4 bases short and J 6 bases short, with 10 bases between. CDR3 protein: CASSSGRIEQYF. The CDR3, as DNA: TGTGCCAGCAGTTCGGGGCGGATCGAGCAGTACTTC.

CDR3 in DNA: TGCGCCAGCAGACAACAGAACTATGGCTACACCTTC. Its protein is CASRQQNYGYTF. The chain uses TRBV5-1 and TRBJ1-2; D gene uncertain. CDR1 and CDR2 (germline): SGHRS, YFSETQ. The CDR3 extends over 12 amino acids. V lost 5 bases, J lost 2 bases, and 7 bases lay in between.